Below are 10 T cell receptor beta chains sequenced from a single sample in a study of Graves' ophthalmopathy and Graves' hyperthyroidism. Using RNA transcripts, the TCR beta CDR3 regions were amplified. HTBI primers were employed in first-round RT-PCR, then a second-round multiplex PCR followed. TCRdb passed the multiplex PCR reads through MiXCR, listing each CDR3 protein once. The repertoire holds roughly 1.1 million distinct CDR3 sequences, with about 40% as singletons. The sample was peripheral blood or thyroid tissue (not recorded which). All receptors come from an adult man with Graves' hyperthyroidism.

This clonotype was counted ten times or more. The chain links TRBV7-9 to TRBJ2-7; the match to TRBD1 covers 8 bases. The J segment lost 6 bases and the V segment lost 1 base, leaving 5 bases of the junction unmatched. This CDR3 region has 14 residues. Germline V lookup: CDR1 SEHNR, CDR2 FQNEAQ (reference sequence). The CDR3 nucleotides are TGTGCCAGCAGCTTAGAGTGGACAGGGAGCGAGCAGTACTTC. It specifies CASSLEWTGSEQYF.

The chain couples TRBV7-7 to TRBJ2-5; 8 nucleotides line up with TRBD2. After removal of 4 bases from V and 1 base from J, the junction contained 8 bases not matched to a gene. The V gene's germline CDR1 is SSHAT and CDR2 FNYEAQ (reference sequence). This CDR3 has 16 amino acids. CDR3 DNA sequence: TGTGCCAGCAGCTCAACAGCCGGGACTAGCCAAGAGACCCAGTACTTC. This sequence encodes CASSSTAGTSQETQYF.

There are many counts of this clonotype. The rearrangement joins TRBV6-2 or TRBV6-3 to TRBJ1-6; unclear D gene. V lost 9 bases and J 7 bases, leaving 4 bases between the germline ends. The germline gives CDR1 MNHEY, CDR2 SVGEGT. This CDR3 contains 10 residues. The CDR3 sequence is CARVNSPLHF. The CDR3 region has the DNA TGTGCCAGAGTGAATTCACCCCTCCACTTT.

This clonotype showed up many times. The rearrangement joins TRBV12-3 or TRBV12-4 to TRBJ1-3, with D unresolved. V lost 3 bases and J lost 2, with 8 bases in between. This CDR3 comprises 14 residues. The CDR3 spells CASSLTVAGNTIYF. The CDR3 region has the DNA TGTGCCAGCAGTTTGACCGTCGCTGGAAACACCATATATTTT.

This clonotype was observed at least ten times. In DNA, the CDR3 is TGTGCCAGTAGTCTTGGGGCTGAAAATTCACCCCTCCACTTT. Its translation is CASSLGAENSPLHF. The J gene is TRBJ1-6, the V gene TRBV19, with a weak D call TRBD1 (5 bases). The CDR3 covers 14 residues. The V end lost 5 bases, the J end lost 7 bases, and 12 bases lay between the germline ends. Germline-derived CDR1 and CDR2 are LNHDA and SQIVND (reference sequence).

The sample holds one count of this clonotype. The chain recombines TRBV7-2 with TRBJ1-4, with D maybe TRBD1 (6 bases). V lost 4 bases and J lost 8, with 17 bases in between. Per the germline V gene, CDR1 is SGHTA and CDR2 is FQGNSA. CDR3 length: 15 residues. This chain's CDR3 is CASSSAGQGREKLFF. CDR3 DNA sequence: TGTGCCAGCAGCTCTGCGGGGCAGGGGAGGGAAAAACTGTTTTTT.

There are many counts of this clonotype. The chain is built from TRBV7-2 and TRBJ2-2, with a weak D call TRBD2 (6 bases). V lost 0 bases and J 3 bases, leaving 17 bases between the germline ends. CDR3 length: 18 residues. Germline V gene lookup returns CDR1 SGHTA and CDR2 FQGNSA. Written as DNA, the CDR3 is TGTGCCAGCAGCTTAGCTCCTGCGGCGGGGCGGTACACCGGGGAGCTGTTTTTT. It specifies CASSLAPAAGRYTGELFF.

The J gene is TRBJ1-1, the V gene TRBV15; the match to TRBD1 covers 7 bases. The ends lost 4 bases at V and 1 base at J; junction bases unmatched: 9. The germline gives CDR1 LNHNV, CDR2 YYDKDF (reference sequence). The CDR3 length is 16 residues. The CDR3 DNA follows: TGTGCCACCAGCACCAGAGAAACAGGGGCGAACACTGAAGCTTTCTTT. Residues: CATSTRETGANTEAFF.

In this sample, this clonotype turned up many times. The V call is TRBV29-1, the J call TRBJ1-2; tentatively, D is TRBD1 (5 bases). Trimming stripped 4 bases from V and 0 bases from J, with 18 bases between. The CDR3 loop spans 16 amino acids. Per the germline V gene, CDR1 is SQVTM and CDR2 is ANQGSEA. For the CDR3, the DNA is TGCAGCGTTGGGGGACGAACAGGACCGCCTAACTATGGCTACACCTTC. Residues: CSVGGRTGPPNYGYTF.

Comments on this clonotype: The junction differs from germline at one of its ends, possibly a read error. The chain joins TRBV10-2 to TRBJ1-1, with 7 positions matching TRBD1. CDR1 is WSHSY, CDR2 SAAADI, per germline. This CDR3 region has 14 residues. The CDR3 DNA reads TGCGCCAGCGGGACAGTAAGTATGAACACTGAAGCTCTCTTT. Amino acid sequence: CASGTVSMNTEALF.